Listed below are T cell receptor beta chains from one sample, sequenced in a study of blood T cell repertoires in COVID-19. The protocol was immunoSEQ multiplex PCR, while the TCRdb copy is restricted to in-frame clones and leaves out a portion. In the table there are 150,000 to 180,000 clones, over 75% of which are singletons. Source material: peripheral blood. The receptor set was obtained from a woman in her forties with acute or convalescent COVID-19. CDR3s include the opening cysteine and the closing phenylalanine or tryptophan. Fields, in order: J gene, D gene, V gene, clone size, CDR3 protein, CDR3 DNA. A D gene is named only where the DNA matches it firmly. Clone size is stated in some rows and not others, as once, few, many or a class when expanded.

TRBJ2-1 . TRBV5-1 . CASSLGGAGSYNEQFF TGCGCCAGCAGCCTTGGGGGGGCAGGCTCCTACAATGAGCAGTTCTTC
TRBJ2-7 TRBD2 TRBV5-1 . CASSWTSGGHEQYF TGCGCCAGCAGCTGGACTAGCGGGGGCCACGAGCAGTACTTC
TRBJ2-1 . TRBV7-9 . CASSPHGISEGSYNEQFF TGTGCCAGCAGCCCCCACGGGATATCCGAGGGCTCCTACAATGAGCAGTTCTTC
TRBJ2-1 TRBD1 TRBV27 few CASRDTGVNEQFF TGTGCCAGCAGAGATACAGGGGTCAATGAGCAGTTCTTC
TRBJ1-6 . TRBV30 once CAWTGSSYNSPLHF TGTGCCTGGACGGGGAGCTCCTATAATTCACCCCTCCACTTT
TRBJ2-7 . TRBV12-3/TRBV12-4 . CASSLINPYEQYF TGTGCCAGCAGTCTAATCAACCCCTACGAGCAGTACTTC
TRBJ2-5 TRBD2 TRBV25-1 once CASSEGLAGGAYQETQYF TGTGCCAGCAGTGAAGGACTAGCGGGTGGGGCGTACCAAGAGACCCAGTACTTC
TRBJ2-7 . TRBV18 . CASSPLPGSYEQYF TGTGCCAGCTCACCATTGCCGGGAAGCTACGAGCAGTACTTC
TRBJ1-1 . TRBV10-3 once CAISESVTGSVQNTEAFF TGTGCCATCAGTGAATCTGTGACAGGTTCGGTGCAGAACACTGAAGCTTTCTTT
TRBJ1-4 TRBD1 TRBV5-1 . CASSEGQGDEKLFF TGCGCCAGCAGCGAGGGACAGGGAGATGAAAAACTGTTTTTT
TRBJ2-5 TRBD2 TRBV11-2 once CASSLGLAGGETQYF TGTGCCAGCAGCTTAGGGCTAGCGGGAGGAGAGACCCAGTACTTC
TRBJ2-3 TRBD1 TRBV4-1 . CASSPTGGFGTDTQYF TGCGCCAGCAGTCCAACAGGGGGCTTTGGCACAGATACGCAGTATTTT
TRBJ1-2 TRBD1 TRBV4-2 . CASSHPGQGGGYTF TGTGCCAGCAGCCACCCAGGACAGGGTGGTGGCTACACCTTC
TRBJ2-7 TRBD1 TRBV7-9 . CASSRLGTASYEQYF TGTGCCAGCAGCAGACTCGGGACAGCCTCCTACGAGCAGTACTTC
TRBJ2-7 . TRBV28 . CASSGGYEQYF TGTGCCAGCAGTGGGGGGTACGAGCAGTACTTC
TRBJ1-1 . TRBV7-9 . CASSYTGLAFF TGTGCCAGCAGCTACACAGGGTTAGCTTTCTTT
TRBJ1-1 TRBD1 TRBV5-8 . CASRLTGTAFF TGTGCCAGCAGGCTGACAGGGACGGCTTTCTTT
TRBJ2-1 TRBD2 TRBV11-3 . CASSPSTGGSGLLDEQFF TGTGCCAGCAGCCCCAGTACGGGGGGTAGCGGGTTGCTGGATGAGCAGTTCTTC
TRBJ2-2 TRBD2 TRBV19 . CASSIRSALAGGLLTGELFF TGTGCCAGTAGTATTCGCTCGGCACTAGCGGGAGGGCTGCTCACCGGGGAGCTGTTTTTT
TRBJ2-7 TRBD1 TRBV4-2 few CASSRRTGVDEQYF TGTGCCAGCAGCCGCCGGACAGGGGTGGACGAGCAGTACTTC
TRBJ1-4 TRBD1 TRBV3-1/TRBV3-2 . CASSWGQKNEKLFF TGTGCCAGCAGCTGGGGACAGAAGAATGAAAAACTGTTTTTT
TRBJ2-7 TRBD2 TRBV7-2 . CASSPTSGESYEQYF TGTGCCAGCAGTCCTACTAGCGGGGAGTCCTACGAGCAGTACTTC
TRBJ2-2 TRBD2 TRBV4-2 . CASSQVPSGSNTGELFF TGTGCCAGCAGCCAAGTTCCTAGCGGGTCGAACACCGGGGAGCTGTTTTTT
TRBJ2-4 TRBD2 TRBV5-4 . CASSPGGGGKNIQYF TGTGCCAGCAGCCCCGGGGGGGGCGGCAAAAACATTCAGTACTTC
TRBJ1-5 . TRBV19 . CATQTGTNSNQPQHF TGTGCCACGCAAACCGGGACAAATAGCAATCAGCCCCAGCATTTT